A selection of T cell receptor beta chains follows, all from one sample in a study of shared clonotypes between healthy human individuals. Measured with immunoSEQ multiplex PCR; TCRdb has only the in-frame clones, and not every one. Of some 89,000 clones listed, 67% are singletons. Sequenced sample: memory CD8+ T cells sorted from blood. Receptor source: a man aged 25-45 years in good health. Each CDR3 is given with its conserved first and last residue. D genes are given only for firm matches. Part of the rows lack a size; the others show once, few, many or a class for expanded clones.

TRBJ2-1 | medium-sized | TRBD1 | TRBV11-3 | CASSKRTGGPGDNEQFF | TGTGCCAGCAGCAAGCGGACAGGGGGCCCGGGGGACAATGAGCAGTTCTTC
TRBJ2-7 | few | . | TRBV19 | CASSFDNSYEQYF | TGTGCCAGTTCTTTCGACAACTCCTACGAGCAGTACTTC
TRBJ2-1 | . | TRBD2 | TRBV29-1 | CSVEGTSGMIYNEQFF | TGCAGCGTGGAGGGGACTAGCGGGATGATCTACAATGAGCAGTTCTTC
TRBJ2-5 | . | TRBD2 | TRBV7-2 | CASSPSGTSGSRTQYF | TGTGCCAGCAGCCCTAGTGGGACTAGCGGGAGCAGAACCCAGTACTTC
TRBJ2-6 | few | . | TRBV5-1 | CASSLQGRGANVLTF | TGCGCCAGCAGCTTGCAGGGTCGTGGGGCCAACGTCCTGACTTTC
TRBJ2-7 | . | TRBD2 | TRBV4-3 | CASSQDQASGIYEQYF | TGCGCCAGCAGCCAAGATCAAGCTAGCGGGATCTACGAGCAGTACTTC
TRBJ2-3 | . | . | TRBV27 | CASSLQLAYDIDTQYF | TGTGCCAGCAGTCTCCAGCTAGCGTACGATATAGATACGCAGTATTTT
TRBJ2-5 | . | TRBD1 | TRBV14 | CASSGTGMLETQYF | TGTGCCAGCAGCGGGACAGGGATGTTGGAGACCCAGTACTTC
TRBJ2-1 | few | . | TRBV11-2 | CASSLFAALGNEQFF | TGTGCCAGCAGCTTATTCGCAGCCTTGGGCAATGAGCAGTTCTTC
TRBJ2-2 | . | TRBD1 | TRBV7-9 | CASSEGTGGVTGELFF | TGTGCCAGCAGCGAGGGGACAGGGGGCGTCACCGGGGAGCTGTTTTTT
TRBJ2-1 | . | TRBD2 | TRBV5-1 | CASSPGLGPSGRDYNEQFF | TGCGCCAGCAGCCCCGGACTGGGCCCTAGCGGGAGGGATTACAATGAGCAGTTCTTC
TRBJ1-2 | . | . | TRBV6-1 | CASSEMSGTYGYTF | TGTGCCAGCAGTGAAATGTCAGGGACCTATGGCTACACCTTC
TRBJ2-3 | . | . | TRBV6-4 | CASSDGGRNTDTQYF | TGTGCCAGCAGTGACGGGGGGCGAAACACAGATACGCAGTATTTT
TRBJ2-7 | . | . | TRBV2 | CASSEDFYEQYF | TGTGCCAGCAGTGAAGATTTTTACGAGCAGTACTTC
TRBJ2-7 | . | . | TRBV27 | CASSRGIEQYF | TGTGCCTCCAGCCGGGGGATCGAGCAGTACTTC
TRBJ2-1 | . | . | TRBV5-1 | CASRQSLAPYNEQFF | TGCGCCAGCAGGCAGTCGCTAGCGCCATACAATGAGCAGTTCTTC
TRBJ2-1 | few | TRBD2 | TRBV5-5 | CASSWGTSGISEQFF | TGTGCCAGCAGCTGGGGGACTAGTGGGATTTCTGAGCAGTTCTTC
TRBJ1-1 | . | . | TRBV6-5 | CASSLGLNTEAFF | TGTGCCAGCAGTCTGGGGCTGAACACTGAAGCTTTCTTT
TRBJ1-1 | . | . | TRBV6-9 | CASSYWGGPRTEAFF | TGTGCCAGCAGTTATTGGGGCGGCCCGAGGACTGAAGCTTTCTTT
TRBJ1-5 | . | TRBD1 | TRBV19 | CASSIVGQANNQPQHF | TGTGCCAGTAGTATAGTGGGACAGGCGAACAATCAGCCCCAGCATTTT
TRBJ2-2 | . | TRBD1 | TRBV15 | CATSGPRGLSTGELFF | TGTGCCACCAGCGGACCCAGGGGGCTGTCGACCGGGGAGCTGTTTTTT
TRBJ1-1 | . | . | TRBV7-9 | CASSLEMGSSPEAFF | TGTGCCAGCAGCTTAGAGATGGGCAGCTCCCCTGAAGCTTTCTTT
TRBJ2-7 | . | . | TRBV27 | CASSPWTGTRRYEQYF | TGTGCCAGCAGTCCCTGGACGGGGACCAGACGCTACGAGCAGTACTTC
TRBJ2-7 | . | . | TRBV4-1 | CASSQDAGGTYEQYF | TGCGCCAGCAGCCAAGATGCAGGAGGAACCTACGAGCAGTACTTC
TRBJ1-2 | few | TRBD1 | TRBV6-5 | CASSSQGAGYGYTF | TGTGCCAGCAGCTCACAGGGGGCCGGCTATGGCTACACCTTC
TRBJ2-1 | . | . | TRBV5-4 | CASSFDIPSYNEQFF | TGTGCCAGCAGTTTTGACATACCGTCCTACAATGAGCAGTTCTTC
TRBJ1-5 | . | TRBD1 | TRBV6-1 | CASSESLDRANQPQHF | TGTGCCAGCAGTGAAAGTCTCGACAGGGCCAATCAGCCCCAGCATTTT
TRBJ2-7 | . | . | TRBV6-1 | CASSELAGTSYEQYF | TGTGCCAGCAGTGAACTGGCGGGGACCTCCTACGAGCAGTACTTC
TRBJ2-3 | few | TRBD1 | TRBV6-4 | CASSDSDRNTQYF | TGTGCCAGCAGTGACTCGGACAGGAATACGCAGTATTTT
TRBJ2-5 | many | TRBD1 | TRBV19 | CASSISDRGYETQYF | TGTGCCAGTAGTATATCGGACAGGGGTTATGAGACCCAGTACTTC
TRBJ2-2 | . | . | TRBV2 | CASSVQGSGELFF | TGTGCCAGCAGTGTTCAGGGATCCGGGGAGCTGTTTTTT
TRBJ2-7 | few | TRBD1 | TRBV28 | CASSFGTGGGLPEQYF | TGTGCCAGCAGTTTTGGGACAGGGGGCGGGTTGCCCGAGCAGTACTTC
TRBJ2-7 | . | . | TRBV18 | CASSPHPNPSYEQYF | TGTGCCAGCTCACCCCACCCGAACCCGAGCTACGAGCAGTACTTC
TRBJ2-7 | . | . | TRBV6-6 | CASSYSSSYEQYF | TGTGCCAGCAGTTACTCGAGTTCCTACGAGCAGTACTTC
TRBJ2-3 | . | TRBD2 | TRBV18 | CASSPGTSLTDTQYF | TGTGCCAGCTCACCTGGGACTAGCCTCACAGATACGCAGTATTTT
TRBJ1-5 | . | . | TRBV9 | CASSVSDLGGNQPQHF | TGTGCCAGCAGCGTATCAGATCTAGGAGGCAATCAGCCCCAGCATTTT
TRBJ2-1 | . | TRBD2 | TRBV7-9 | CASSLVTSGVNYNEQFF | TGTGCCAGCAGCTTAGTGACTAGCGGGGTAAACTACAATGAGCAGTTCTTC
TRBJ1-1 | . | . | TRBV28 | CASGRRGAFF | TGTGCCAGCGGGCGACGGGGAGCTTTCTTT
TRBJ2-5 | . | TRBD2 | TRBV5-4 | CASSAEPSGTGYF | TGTGCCAGCAGCGCCGAACCAAGCGGGACCGGGTACTTC
TRBJ1-1 | . | . | TRBV27 | CASSLRRTMNTEAFF | TGTGCCAGCAGTTTACGTCGGACCATGAACACTGAAGCTTTCTTT
TRBJ2-3 | . | TRBD2 | TRBV28 | CASSLWASGYTDTQYF | TGTGCCAGCAGTTTATGGGCTAGCGGATACACAGATACGCAGTATTTT
TRBJ2-4 | . | TRBD1 | TRBV19 | CASSIGTGVGNIQYF | TGTGCCAGTAGTATCGGGACAGGGGTTGGGAACATTCAGTACTTC
TRBJ2-7 | many | . | TRBV4-2 | CASRGFVSGDEQYF | TGTGCCAGCAGGGGGTTTGTCTCAGGGGACGAGCAGTACTTC
TRBJ2-4 | . | . | TRBV4-2 | CVSSLRQGGKNIQYF | TGTGTCAGCAGCTTGCGGCAGGGGGGCAAAAACATTCAGTACTTC
TRBJ2-7 | . | . | TRBV28 | CASKLAGSSYEQYF | TGTGCCAGCAAATTGGCGGGAAGCTCCTACGAGCAGTACTTC
TRBJ2-7 | few | TRBD2 | TRBV7-9 | CASSQDTSGYEQYF | TGTGCCAGCAGCCAAGATACTAGCGGCTACGAGCAGTACTTC
TRBJ1-2 | once | . | TRBV4-1 | CASSQVMGEYTGDRNYGYTF | TGCGCCAGCAGCCAAGTCATGGGTGAATACACCGGCGACCGTAACTATGGCTACACCTTC
TRBJ2-3 | . | . | TRBV27 | CASEDALTDTQYF | TGTGCCAGCGAGGATGCGCTCACAGATACGCAGTATTTT
TRBJ2-7 | . | TRBD2 | TRBV29-1 | CSVETSGNEQYF | TGCAGCGTTGAGACTAGCGGGAACGAGCAGTACTTC
TRBJ2-2 | few | . | TRBV15 | CATSRDRGVANTGELFF | TGTGCCACCAGCAGAGATCGCGGGGTGGCGAACACCGGGGAGCTGTTTTTT
TRBJ2-7 | . | . | TRBV16 | CASSQSLYEQYF | TGTGCCAGCAGCCAAAGTCTGTACGAGCAGTACTTC
TRBJ2-3 | . | . | TRBV7-2 | CASSLALWAPESTDTQYF | TGTGCCAGCAGCTTAGCGTTGTGGGCGCCCGAAAGCACAGATACGCAGTATTTT
TRBJ2-7 | few | TRBD2 | TRBV10-2 | CASSVPGTSLSFGYEQYF | TGCGCCAGCAGTGTACCCGGGACTAGTTTATCCTTTGGCTACGAGCAGTACTTC
TRBJ2-3 | few | TRBD2 | TRBV7-2 | CASSLVQATSGRATDTQYF | TGTGCCAGCAGCTTGGTACAGGCGACTAGCGGGAGGGCCACAGATACGCAGTATTTT
TRBJ2-1 | . | . | TRBV7-8 | CASSLGDKYEQFF | TGTGCCAGCAGCTTAGGCGATAAGTATGAGCAGTTCTTC
TRBJ2-7 | few | . | TRBV5-6 | CASSVGGYEQYF | TGTGCCAGCAGTGTCGGAGGATACGAGCAGTACTTC
TRBJ2-2 | . | . | TRBV5-8 | CASTPGASNTGELFF | TGTGCCAGCACCCCCGGGGCCTCGAACACCGGGGAGCTGTTTTTT